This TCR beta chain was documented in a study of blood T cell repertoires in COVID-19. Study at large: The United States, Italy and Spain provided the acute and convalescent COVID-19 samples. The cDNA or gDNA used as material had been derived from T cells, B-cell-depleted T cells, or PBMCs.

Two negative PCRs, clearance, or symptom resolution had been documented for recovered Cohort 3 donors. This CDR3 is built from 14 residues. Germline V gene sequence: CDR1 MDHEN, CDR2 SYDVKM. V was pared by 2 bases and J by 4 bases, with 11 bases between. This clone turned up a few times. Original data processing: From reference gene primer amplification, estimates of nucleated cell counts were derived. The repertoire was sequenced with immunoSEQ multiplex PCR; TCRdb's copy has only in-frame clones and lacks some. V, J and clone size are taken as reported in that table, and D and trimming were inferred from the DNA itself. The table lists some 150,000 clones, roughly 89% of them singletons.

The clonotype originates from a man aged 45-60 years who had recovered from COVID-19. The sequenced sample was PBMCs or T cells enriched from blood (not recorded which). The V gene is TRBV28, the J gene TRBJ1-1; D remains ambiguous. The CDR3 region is CASSLRGGRTEAFF. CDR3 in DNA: TGTGCCAGCAGTTTACGAGGAGGGCGCACTGAAGCTTTCTTT.